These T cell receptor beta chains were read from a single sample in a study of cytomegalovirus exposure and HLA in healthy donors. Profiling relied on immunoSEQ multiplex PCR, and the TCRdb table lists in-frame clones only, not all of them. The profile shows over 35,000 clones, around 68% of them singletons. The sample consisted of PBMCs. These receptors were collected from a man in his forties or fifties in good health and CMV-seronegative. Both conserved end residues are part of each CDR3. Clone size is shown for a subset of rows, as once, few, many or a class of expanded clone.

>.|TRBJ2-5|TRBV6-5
CASSPDVSEQYF
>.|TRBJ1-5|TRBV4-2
CASSQDTGPTNQPQHF
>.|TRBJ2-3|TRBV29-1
CSVGGTGGTDTQYF
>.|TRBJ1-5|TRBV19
CASSPRTVRVDQPQHF
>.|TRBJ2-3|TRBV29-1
CTGGGVGTDTQYF
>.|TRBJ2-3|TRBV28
CASLDRGPDTQYF
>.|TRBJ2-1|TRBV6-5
CASSYDPNGGVNEQFF
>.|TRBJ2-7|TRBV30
CAWSTGTERYF
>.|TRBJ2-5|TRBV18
CASSRGFQETQYF
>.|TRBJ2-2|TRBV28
CASSRQATGELFF
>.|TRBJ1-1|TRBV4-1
CASSQSWGDTEAFF
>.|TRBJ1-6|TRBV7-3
CASSLTSGSRNSPLHF
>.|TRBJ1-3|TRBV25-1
CASSLGVAGNTIYF
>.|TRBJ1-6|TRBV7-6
CASSRDRGRSNSPLHF
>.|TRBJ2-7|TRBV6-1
CSVLGTYEQYF
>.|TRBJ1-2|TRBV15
CATRDRTGGYGYTF
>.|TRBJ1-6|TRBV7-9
CASSLASGVGYSPLHF
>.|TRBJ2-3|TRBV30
CAWSEGLSTDTQYF
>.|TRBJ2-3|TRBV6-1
CASREGRDRREDTQYF
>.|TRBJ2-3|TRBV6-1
CASSERQGTDTQYF
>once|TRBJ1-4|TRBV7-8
CASSFRFELDEKLFF
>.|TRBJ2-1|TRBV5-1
CASSNGTGYDEQFF
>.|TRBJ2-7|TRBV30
CAWSVDRTSYEQYF
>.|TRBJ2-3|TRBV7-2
CASSLLSLTGLNTQYF
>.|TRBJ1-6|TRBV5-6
CASGQYYNSPLHF
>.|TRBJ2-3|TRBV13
CASSLGAGSTDTQYF
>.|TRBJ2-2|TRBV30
CAWMGGGPGGELFF
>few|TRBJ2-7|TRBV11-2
CASSLILAGKQYF
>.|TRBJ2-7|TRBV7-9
CSSSSNTYEQYF
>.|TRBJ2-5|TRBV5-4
CASSLPGSRETQYF
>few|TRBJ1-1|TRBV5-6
CASIFRGTEAFF
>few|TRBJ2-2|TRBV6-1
CAGTRDRVTGELFF
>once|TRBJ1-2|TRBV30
CAHNRGGDGYTF
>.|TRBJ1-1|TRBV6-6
CASTPEGGHTEAFF
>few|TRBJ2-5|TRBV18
CASSPGGGRETQYF
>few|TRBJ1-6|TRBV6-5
CASSYEQRDSPLHF
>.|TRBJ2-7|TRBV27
CASSFGASYEQYF
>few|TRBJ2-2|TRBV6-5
CASRSSGELFF
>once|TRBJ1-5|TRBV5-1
CASSLDSSNQPQHF
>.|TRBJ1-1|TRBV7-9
CASSFGTANTEAFF
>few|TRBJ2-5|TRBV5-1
CASSFTSGGGETQYF
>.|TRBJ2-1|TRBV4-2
CASSQETSGGYNEQFF
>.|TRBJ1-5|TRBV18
CASSPPGQGNQPQHF
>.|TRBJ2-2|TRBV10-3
CAIGGLINTGELFF
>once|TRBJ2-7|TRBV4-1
CASSQDRGARYEQYF
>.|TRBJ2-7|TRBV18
CASSPRQGTYEQYF